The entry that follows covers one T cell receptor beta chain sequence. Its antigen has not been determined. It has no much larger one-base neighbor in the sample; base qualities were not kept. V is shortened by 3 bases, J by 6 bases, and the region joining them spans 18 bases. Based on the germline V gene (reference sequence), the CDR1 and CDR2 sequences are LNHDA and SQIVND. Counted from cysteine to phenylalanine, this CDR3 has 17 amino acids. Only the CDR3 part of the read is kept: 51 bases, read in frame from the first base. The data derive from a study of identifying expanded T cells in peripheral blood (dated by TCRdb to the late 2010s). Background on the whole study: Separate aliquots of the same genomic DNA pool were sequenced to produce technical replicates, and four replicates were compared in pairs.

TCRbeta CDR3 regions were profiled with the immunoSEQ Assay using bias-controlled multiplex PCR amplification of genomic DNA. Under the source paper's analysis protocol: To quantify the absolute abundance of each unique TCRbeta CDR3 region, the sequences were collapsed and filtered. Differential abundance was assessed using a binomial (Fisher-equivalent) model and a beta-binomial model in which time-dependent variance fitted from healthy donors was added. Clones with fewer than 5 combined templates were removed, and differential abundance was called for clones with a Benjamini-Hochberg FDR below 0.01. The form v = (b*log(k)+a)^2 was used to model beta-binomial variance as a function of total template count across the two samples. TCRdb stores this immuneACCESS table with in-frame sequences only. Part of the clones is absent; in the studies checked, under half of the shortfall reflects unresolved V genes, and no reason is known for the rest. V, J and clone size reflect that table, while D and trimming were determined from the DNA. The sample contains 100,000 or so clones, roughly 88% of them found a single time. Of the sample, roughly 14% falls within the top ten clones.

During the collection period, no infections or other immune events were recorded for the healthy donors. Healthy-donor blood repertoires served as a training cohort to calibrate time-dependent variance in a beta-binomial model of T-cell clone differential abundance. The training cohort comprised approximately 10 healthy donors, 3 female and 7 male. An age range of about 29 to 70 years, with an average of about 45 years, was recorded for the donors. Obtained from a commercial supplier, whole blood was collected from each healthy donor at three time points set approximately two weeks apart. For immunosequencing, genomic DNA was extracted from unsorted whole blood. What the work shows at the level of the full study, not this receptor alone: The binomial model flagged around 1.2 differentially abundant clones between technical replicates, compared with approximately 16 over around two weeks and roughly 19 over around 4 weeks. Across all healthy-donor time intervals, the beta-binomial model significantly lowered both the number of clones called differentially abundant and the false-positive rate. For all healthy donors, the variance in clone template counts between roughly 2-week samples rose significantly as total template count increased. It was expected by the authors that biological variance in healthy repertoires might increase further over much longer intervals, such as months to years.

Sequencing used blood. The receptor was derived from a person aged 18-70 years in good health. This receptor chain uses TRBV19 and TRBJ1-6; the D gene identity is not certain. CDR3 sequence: CASSIARNSGGNSPLHF. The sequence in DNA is TGTGCCAGTAGTATCGCACGGAACAGCGGAGGTAATTCACCCCTCCACTTT.